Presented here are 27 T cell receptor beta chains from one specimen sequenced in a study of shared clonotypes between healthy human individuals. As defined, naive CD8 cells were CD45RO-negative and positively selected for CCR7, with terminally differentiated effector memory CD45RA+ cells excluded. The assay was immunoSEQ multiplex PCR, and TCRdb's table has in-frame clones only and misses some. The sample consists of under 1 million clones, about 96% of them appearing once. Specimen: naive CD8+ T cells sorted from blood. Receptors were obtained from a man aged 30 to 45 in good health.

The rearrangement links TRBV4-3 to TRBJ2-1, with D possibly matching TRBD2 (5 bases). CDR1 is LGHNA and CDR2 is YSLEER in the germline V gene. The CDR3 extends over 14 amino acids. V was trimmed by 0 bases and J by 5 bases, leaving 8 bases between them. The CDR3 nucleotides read TGCGCCAGCAGCCAAGATCGGGGAAACAATGAGCAGTTCTTC. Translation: CASSQDRGNNEQFF.

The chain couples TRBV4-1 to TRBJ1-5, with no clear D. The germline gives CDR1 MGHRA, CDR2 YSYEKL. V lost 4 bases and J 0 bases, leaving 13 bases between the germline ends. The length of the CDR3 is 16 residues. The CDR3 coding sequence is TGCGCCAGCAGCCCCCTCCCTGACAATAGCAATCAGCCCCAGCATTTT. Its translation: CASSPLPDNSNQPQHF.

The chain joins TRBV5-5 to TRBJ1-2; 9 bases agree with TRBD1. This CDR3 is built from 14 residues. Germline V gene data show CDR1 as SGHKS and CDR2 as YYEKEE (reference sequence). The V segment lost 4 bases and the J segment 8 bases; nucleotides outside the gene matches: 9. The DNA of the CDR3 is TGTGCCAGCAGCAACGGACAGGGGTCTCACGGCTACACCTTC. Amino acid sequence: CASSNGQGSHGYTF.

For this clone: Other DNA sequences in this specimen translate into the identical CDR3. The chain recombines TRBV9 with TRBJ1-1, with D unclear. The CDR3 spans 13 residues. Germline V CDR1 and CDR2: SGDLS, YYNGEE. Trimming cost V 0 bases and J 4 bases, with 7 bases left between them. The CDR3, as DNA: TGTGCCAGCAGCGTAGGGGGTGCCACTGAAGCTTTCTTT. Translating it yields CASSVGGATEAFF.

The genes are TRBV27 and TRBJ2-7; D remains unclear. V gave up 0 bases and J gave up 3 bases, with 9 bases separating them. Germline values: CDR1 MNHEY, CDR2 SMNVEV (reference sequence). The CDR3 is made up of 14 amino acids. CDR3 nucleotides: TGTGCCAGCAGTTTATCGGCTAGAAACTACGAGCAGTACTTC. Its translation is CASSLSARNYEQYF.

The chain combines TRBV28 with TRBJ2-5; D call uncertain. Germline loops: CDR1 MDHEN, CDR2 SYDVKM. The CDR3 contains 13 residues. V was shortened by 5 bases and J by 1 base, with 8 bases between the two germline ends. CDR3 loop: CASSASSQETQYF. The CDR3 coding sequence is TGTGCCAGCAGTGCCTCTTCCCAAGAGACCCAGTACTTC. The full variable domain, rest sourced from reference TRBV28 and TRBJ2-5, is DVKVTQSSRYLVKRTGEKVFLECVQDMDHENMFWYRQDPGLGLRLIYFSYDVKMKEKGDIPEGYSVSREKKERFSLILESASTNQTSMYLCASSASSQETQYFGPGTRLLVL.

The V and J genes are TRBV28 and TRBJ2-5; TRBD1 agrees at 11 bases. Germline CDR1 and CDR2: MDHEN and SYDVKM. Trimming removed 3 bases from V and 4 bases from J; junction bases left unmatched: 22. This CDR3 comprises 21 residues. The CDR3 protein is CASSFTWRTGGARGWLETQYF. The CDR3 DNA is TGTGCCAGCAGTTTTACCTGGCGGACAGGGGGCGCCAGGGGGTGGTTAGAGACCCAGTACTTC.

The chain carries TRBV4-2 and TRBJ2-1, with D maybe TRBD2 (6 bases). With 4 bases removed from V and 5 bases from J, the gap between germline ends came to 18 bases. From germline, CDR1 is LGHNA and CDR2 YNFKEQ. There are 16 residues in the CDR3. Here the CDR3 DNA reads TGTGCCAGCAGCCCCCATCAAGCGGGTGGGGACAATGAGCAGTTCTTC. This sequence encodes CASSPHQAGGDNEQFF.

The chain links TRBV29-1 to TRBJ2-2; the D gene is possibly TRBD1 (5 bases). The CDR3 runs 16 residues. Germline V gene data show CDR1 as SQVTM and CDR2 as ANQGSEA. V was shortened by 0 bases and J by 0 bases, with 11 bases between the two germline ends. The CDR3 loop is CSVEDLETANTGELFF. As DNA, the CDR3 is TGCAGCGTTGAAGATCTTGAGACAGCGAACACCGGGGAGCTGTTTTTT.

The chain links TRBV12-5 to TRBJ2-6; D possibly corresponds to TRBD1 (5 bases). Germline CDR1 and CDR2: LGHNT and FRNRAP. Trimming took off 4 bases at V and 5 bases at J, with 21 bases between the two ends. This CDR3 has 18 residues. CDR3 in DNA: TGTGCTAGTGGTTGCAAGGGTGCAGGACAAAGTCGGGCCAACGTCCTGACTTTC. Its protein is CASGCKGAGQSRANVLTF.

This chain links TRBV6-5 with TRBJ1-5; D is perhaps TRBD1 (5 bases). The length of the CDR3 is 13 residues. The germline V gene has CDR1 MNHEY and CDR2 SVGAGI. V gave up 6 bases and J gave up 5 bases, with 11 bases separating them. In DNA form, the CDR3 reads TGTGCCAGCAGCCCGGACAATTATCAGCCCCAGCATTTT. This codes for CASSPDNYQPQHF.

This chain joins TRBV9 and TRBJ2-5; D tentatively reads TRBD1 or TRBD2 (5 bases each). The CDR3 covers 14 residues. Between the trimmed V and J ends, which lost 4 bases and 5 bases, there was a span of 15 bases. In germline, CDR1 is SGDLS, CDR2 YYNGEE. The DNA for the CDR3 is TGTGCCAGCAGCCCCCCCCTGGGACGGGAGACCCAGTACTTC. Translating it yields CASSPPLGRETQYF.

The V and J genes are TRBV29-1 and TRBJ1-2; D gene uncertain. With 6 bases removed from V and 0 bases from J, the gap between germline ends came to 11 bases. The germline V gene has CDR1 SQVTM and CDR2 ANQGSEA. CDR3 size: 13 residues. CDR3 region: CSVRALANYGYTF. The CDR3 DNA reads TGCAGCGTGAGAGCCCTAGCTAACTATGGCTACACCTTC.

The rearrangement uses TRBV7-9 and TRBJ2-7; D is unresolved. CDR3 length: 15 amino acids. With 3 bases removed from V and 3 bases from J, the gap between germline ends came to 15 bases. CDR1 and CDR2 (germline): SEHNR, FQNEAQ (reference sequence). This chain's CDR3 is CASSFSTAARYEQYF. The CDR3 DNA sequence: TGTGCCAGCAGCTTTTCTACAGCAGCCCGCTACGAGCAGTACTTC.

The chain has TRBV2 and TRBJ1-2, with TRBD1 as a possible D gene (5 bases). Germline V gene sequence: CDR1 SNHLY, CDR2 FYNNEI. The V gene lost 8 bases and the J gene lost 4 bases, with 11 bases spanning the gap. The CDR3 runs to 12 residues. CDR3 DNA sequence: TGTGCCAGCCTAGGGGCGGTCTATGGCTACACCTTC. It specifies CASLGAVYGYTF. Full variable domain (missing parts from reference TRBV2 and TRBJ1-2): EPEVTQTPSHQVTQMGQEVILRCVPISNHLYFYWYRQILGQKVEFLVSFYNNEISEKSEIFDDQFSVERPDGSNFTLKIRSTKLEDSAMYFCASLGAVYGYTFGSGTRLTVV.

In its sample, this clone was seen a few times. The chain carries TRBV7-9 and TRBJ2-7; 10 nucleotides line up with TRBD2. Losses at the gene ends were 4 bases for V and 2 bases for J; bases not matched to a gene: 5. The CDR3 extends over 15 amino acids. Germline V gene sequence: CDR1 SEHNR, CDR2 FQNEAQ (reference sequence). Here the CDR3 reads CASSSILAGTYEQYF. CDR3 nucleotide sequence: TGTGCCAGCAGCTCCATACTAGCGGGGACCTACGAGCAGTACTTC.

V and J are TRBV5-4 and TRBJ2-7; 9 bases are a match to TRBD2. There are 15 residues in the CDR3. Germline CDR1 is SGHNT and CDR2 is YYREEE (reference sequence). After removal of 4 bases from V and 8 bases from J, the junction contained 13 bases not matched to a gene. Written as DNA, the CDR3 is TGTGCCAGCAGCATTAGCGGGAGCCCTCCCTTCAAGCAGTACTTC. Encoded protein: CASSISGSPPFKQYF.

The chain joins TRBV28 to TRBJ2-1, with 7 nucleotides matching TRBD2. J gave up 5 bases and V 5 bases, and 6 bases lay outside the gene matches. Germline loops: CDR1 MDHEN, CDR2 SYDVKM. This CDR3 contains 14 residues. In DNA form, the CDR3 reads TGTGCCAGCAGTCTTTTACTAGCGAACAATGAGCAGTTCTTC. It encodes CASSLLLANNEQFF.

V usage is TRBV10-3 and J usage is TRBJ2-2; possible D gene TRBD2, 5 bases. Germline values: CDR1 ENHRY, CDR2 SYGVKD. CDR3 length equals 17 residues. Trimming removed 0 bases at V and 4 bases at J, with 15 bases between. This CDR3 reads CAISESTRESGTGELFF. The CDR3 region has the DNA TGTGCCATCAGTGAGTCGACTCGGGAATCCGGCACCGGGGAGCTGTTTTTT.

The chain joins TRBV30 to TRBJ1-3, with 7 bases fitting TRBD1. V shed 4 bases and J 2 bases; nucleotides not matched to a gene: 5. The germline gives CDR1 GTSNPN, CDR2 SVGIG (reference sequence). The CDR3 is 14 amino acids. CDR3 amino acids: CAWIGQETGNTIYF. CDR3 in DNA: TGTGCCTGGATCGGACAGGAAACTGGAAACACCATATATTTT.

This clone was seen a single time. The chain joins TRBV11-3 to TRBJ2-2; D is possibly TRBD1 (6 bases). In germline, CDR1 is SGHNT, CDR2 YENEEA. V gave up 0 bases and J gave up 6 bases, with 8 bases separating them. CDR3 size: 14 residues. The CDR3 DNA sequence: TGTGCCAGCAGCTTAGACCACAGGGCCGGGGAGCTGTTTTTT. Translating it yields CASSLDHRAGELFF.

This CDR3 is CATTEGLADPTDTQYF. The CDR3 bases are TGTGCCACCACCGAGGGACTCGCGGACCCTACAGATACGCAGTATTTT. The chain employs TRBV15 and TRBJ2-3; tentatively, D is TRBD2 (6 bases). Germline V lookup: CDR1 LNHNV, CDR2 YYDKDF (reference sequence). V was cut by 7 bases and J by 3 bases, with 20 bases left in between. CDR3 size: 16 residues. Together with reference TRBV15 and TRBJ2-3, the CDR3 gives the full variable domain: DAMVIQNPRYQVTQFGKPVTLSCSQTLNHNVMYWYQQKSSQAPKLLFHYYDKDFNNEADTPDNFQSRRPNTSFCFLDIRSPGLGDTAMYLCATTEGLADPTDTQYFGPGTRLTVL.

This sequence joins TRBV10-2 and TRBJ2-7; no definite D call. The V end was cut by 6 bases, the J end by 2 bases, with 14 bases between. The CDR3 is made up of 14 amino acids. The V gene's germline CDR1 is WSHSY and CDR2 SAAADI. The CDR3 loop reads CASSSLGNPYEQYF. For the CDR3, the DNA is TGCGCCAGCAGCTCCTTGGGGAACCCCTACGAGCAGTACTTC.

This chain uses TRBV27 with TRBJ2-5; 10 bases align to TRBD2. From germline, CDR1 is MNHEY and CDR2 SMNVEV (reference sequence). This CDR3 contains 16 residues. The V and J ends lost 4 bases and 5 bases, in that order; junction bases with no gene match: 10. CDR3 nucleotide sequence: TGTGCCAGCAGTTCAGAAACTAGCGGGACGGGTGAGACCCAGTACTTC. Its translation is CASSSETSGTGETQYF.

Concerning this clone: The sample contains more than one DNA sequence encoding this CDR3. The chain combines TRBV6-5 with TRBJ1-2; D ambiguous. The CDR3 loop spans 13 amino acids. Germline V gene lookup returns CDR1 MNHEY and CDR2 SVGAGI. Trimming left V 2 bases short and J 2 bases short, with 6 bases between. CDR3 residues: CASSYGGNYGYTF. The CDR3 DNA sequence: TGTGCCAGCAGTTACGGCGGAAACTATGGCTACACCTTC.

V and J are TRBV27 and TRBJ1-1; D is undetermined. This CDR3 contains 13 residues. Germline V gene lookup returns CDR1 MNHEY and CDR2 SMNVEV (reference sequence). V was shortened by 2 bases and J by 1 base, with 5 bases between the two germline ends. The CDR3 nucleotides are TGTGCCAGCAGTTTAGAGGCGAACACTGAAGCTTTCTTT. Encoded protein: CASSLEANTEAFF.

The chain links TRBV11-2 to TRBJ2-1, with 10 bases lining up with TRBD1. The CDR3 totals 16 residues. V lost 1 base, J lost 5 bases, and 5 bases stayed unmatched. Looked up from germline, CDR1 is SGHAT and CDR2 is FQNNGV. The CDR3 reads CASSLGTGTGDNEQFF. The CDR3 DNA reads TGTGCCAGCAGCTTAGGGACCGGGACAGGGGACAATGAGCAGTTCTTC.